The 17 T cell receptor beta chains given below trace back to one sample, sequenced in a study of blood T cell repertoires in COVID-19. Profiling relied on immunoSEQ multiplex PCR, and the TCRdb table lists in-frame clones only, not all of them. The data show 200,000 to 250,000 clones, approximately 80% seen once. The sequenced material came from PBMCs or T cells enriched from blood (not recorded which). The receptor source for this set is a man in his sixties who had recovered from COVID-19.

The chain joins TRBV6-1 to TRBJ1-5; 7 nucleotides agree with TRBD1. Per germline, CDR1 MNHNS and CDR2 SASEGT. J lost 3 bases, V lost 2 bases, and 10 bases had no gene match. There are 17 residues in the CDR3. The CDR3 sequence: CASSEPPQGTTNQPQHF. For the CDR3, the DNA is TGTGCCAGCAGTGAACCCCCACAGGGGACGACCAATCAGCCCCAGCATTTT.

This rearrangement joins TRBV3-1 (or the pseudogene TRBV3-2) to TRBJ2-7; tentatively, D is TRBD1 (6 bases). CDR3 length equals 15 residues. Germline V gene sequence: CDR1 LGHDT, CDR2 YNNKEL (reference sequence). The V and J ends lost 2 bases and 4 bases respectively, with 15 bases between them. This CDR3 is CASSQTLERGYEQYF. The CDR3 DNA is TGTGCCAGCAGCCAAACTTTAGAAAGGGGGTACGAGCAGTACTTC.

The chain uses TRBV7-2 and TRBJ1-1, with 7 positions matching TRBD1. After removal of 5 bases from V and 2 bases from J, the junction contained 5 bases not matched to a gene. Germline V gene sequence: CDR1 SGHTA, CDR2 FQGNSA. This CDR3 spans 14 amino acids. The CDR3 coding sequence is TGTGCCAGCAGCCAACGACAGGGCAACACTGAAGCTTTCTTT. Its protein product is CASSQRQGNTEAFF.

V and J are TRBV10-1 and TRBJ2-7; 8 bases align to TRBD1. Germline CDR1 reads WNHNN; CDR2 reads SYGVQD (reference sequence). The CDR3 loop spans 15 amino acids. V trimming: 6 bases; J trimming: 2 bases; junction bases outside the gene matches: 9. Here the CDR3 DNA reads TGCGCCAGCAGCTCGGACAGGGACGGGCCCTACGAGCAGTACTTC. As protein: CASSSDRDGPYEQYF.

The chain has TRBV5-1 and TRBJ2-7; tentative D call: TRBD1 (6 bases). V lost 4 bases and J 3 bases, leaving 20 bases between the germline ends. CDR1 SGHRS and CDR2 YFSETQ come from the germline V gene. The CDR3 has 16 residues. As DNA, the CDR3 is TGCGCCAGCAGCCCGGCCTTCACAGGGACGAGCTACGAGCAGTACTTC. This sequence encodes CASSPAFTGTSYEQYF.

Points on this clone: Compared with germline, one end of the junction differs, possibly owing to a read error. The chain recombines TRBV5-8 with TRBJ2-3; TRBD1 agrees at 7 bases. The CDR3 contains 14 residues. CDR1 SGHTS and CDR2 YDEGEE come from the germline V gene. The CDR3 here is CASSSQGVGDTQYF. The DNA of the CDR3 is TGTGCCAGCAGCTCCCAGGGGGTGGGAGATACTCAGTATTTT.

This CDR3 is CSVWTVAYEQYF. The CDR3 DNA reads TGCAGCGTTTGGACAGTCGCCTACGAGCAGTACTTC. V is TRBV29-1 and J is TRBJ2-7; D is possibly TRBD1 (6 bases). This CDR3 is built from 12 residues. The V gene's germline CDR1 is SQVTM and CDR2 ANQGSEA. Trimming stripped 5 bases from V and 2 bases from J, with 10 bases between.

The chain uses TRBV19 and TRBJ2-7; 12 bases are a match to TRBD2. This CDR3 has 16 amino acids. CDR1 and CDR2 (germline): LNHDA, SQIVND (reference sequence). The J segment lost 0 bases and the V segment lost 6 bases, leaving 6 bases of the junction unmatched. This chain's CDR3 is CASRTSGGSSSYEQYF. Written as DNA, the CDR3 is TGTGCCAGTAGAACTAGCGGGGGGTCGAGCTCCTACGAGCAGTACTTC.

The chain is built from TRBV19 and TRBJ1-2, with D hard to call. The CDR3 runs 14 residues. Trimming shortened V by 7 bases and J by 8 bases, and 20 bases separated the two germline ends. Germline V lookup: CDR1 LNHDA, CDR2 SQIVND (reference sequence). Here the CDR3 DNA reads TGTGCCAGTACCGAAGGAGGTCTCTTGGGCGGCTACACCTTC. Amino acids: CASTEGGLLGGYTF.

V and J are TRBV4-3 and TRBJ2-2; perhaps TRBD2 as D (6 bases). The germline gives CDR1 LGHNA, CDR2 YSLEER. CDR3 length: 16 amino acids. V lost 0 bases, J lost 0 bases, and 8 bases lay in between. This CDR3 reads CASSQDWGANTGELFF. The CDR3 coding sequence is TGCGCCAGCAGCCAAGATTGGGGGGCGAACACCGGGGAGCTGTTTTTT.

CDR3 residues: CSARDRVGYTF. DNA of the CDR3: TGCAGTGCTAGGGACAGAGTTGGCTACACCTTC. The rearrangement joins TRBV20-1 to TRBJ1-2; a weak D match, TRBD1 (6 bases). The CDR3 extends over 11 amino acids. Germline lookup yields CDR1 DFQATT and CDR2 SNEGSKA (reference sequence). The V end lost 3 bases, the J end lost 7 bases, and 9 bases lay between the germline ends.

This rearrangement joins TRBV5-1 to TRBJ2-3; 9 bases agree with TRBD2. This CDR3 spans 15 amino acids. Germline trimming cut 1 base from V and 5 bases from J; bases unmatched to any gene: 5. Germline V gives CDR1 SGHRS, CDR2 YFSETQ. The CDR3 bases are TGCGCCAGCAGCTTGTCGGTTAGCGGGGGAGATACGCAGTATTTT. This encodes CASSLSVSGGDTQYF.

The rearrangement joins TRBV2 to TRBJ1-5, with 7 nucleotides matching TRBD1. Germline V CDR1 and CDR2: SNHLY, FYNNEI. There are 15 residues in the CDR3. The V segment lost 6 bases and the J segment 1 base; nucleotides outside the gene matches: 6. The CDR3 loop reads CASSAQGGSNQPQHF. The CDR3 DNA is TGTGCCAGCAGCGCTCAGGGGGGAAGCAATCAGCCCCAGCATTTT. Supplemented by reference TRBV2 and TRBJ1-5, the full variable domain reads EPEVTQTPSHQVTQMGQEVILRCVPISNHLYFYWYRQILGQKVEFLVSFYNNEISEKSEIFDDQFSVERPDGSNFTLKIRSTKLEDSAMYFCASSAQGGSNQPQHFGDGTRLSIL.

The CDR3 nucleotides read TGTGCCAGCACCCGACAGGGGTATAATTCACCCCTCCACTTT. This codes for CASTRQGYNSPLHF. J is TRBJ1-6 and V is TRBV3-1 (or the pseudogene TRBV3-2); 8 bases are a match to TRBD1. The CDR3 extends over 14 amino acids. V lost 7 bases, J lost 4 bases, and 3 bases stayed unmatched. Germline lookup yields CDR1 LGHDT and CDR2 YNNKEL (reference sequence).

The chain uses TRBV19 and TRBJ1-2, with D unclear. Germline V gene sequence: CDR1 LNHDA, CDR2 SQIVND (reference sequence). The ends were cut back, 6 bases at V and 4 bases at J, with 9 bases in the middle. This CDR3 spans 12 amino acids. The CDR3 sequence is CASREESYGYTF. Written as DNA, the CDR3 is TGTGCCAGTAGGGAGGAAAGCTATGGCTACACCTTC.

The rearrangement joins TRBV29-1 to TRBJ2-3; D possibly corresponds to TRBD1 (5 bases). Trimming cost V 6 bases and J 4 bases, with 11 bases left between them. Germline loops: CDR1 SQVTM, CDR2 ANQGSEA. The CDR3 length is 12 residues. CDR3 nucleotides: TGCAGCGTCTACGAAGGGGCAGATACGCAGTATTTT. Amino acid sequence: CSVYEGADTQYF.

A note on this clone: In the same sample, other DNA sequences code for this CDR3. The CDR3 DNA is TGTGCCAGCAGCGTGGCTAGCGGGGGCTACGAGCAGTACTTC. Translated: CASSVASGGYEQYF. The rearrangement joins TRBV9 to TRBJ2-7; 10 positions match TRBD2. CDR3 size: 14 residues. Looked up from germline, CDR1 is SGDLS and CDR2 is YYNGEE. Losses at the gene ends were 2 bases for V and 3 bases for J; bases not matched to a gene: 2.